The 19 T cell receptor beta chains below come from one sample, sequenced in a study of blood T cell repertoires in COVID-19. Repertoires were generated with immunoSEQ multiplex PCR, while TCRdb's copy carries only in-frame clones and drops some. Here the sample spans about 150,000 clones, 75% to 90% being singletons. Sequencing was done on a sample of peripheral blood. Receptors were obtained from a woman aged 40-49 years with acute or convalescent COVID-19.

The chain recombines TRBV19 with TRBJ2-7; the match to TRBD1 covers 9 bases. Germline-derived CDR1 and CDR2 are LNHDA and SQIVND (reference sequence). This CDR3 region has 14 residues. The J segment lost 5 bases and the V segment lost 3 bases, leaving 5 bases of the junction unmatched. This chain's CDR3 is CASSISTGGHEQYF. CDR3 bases: TGTGCCAGTAGTATTTCGACAGGGGGTCACGAGCAGTACTTC.

J is TRBJ2-1 and V is TRBV7-9; D call uncertain. The germline V gene encodes CDR1 SEHNR and CDR2 FQNEAQ (reference sequence). V lost 11 bases, J lost 10 bases, and 15 bases lay in between. The CDR3 is 11 residues long. The chain's CDR3 is CASERSEEQFF. CDR3 DNA: TGTGCCTCCGAACGGAGTGAAGAGCAGTTCTTC.

The DNA of the CDR3 is TGTGCCAGCAGCCCTATGGCACAGGGTAACACCGGGGAGCTGTTTTTT. The encoded protein is CASSPMAQGNTGELFF. The chain recombines TRBV14 with TRBJ2-2, with a weak D call TRBD1 (6 bases). CDR3 length: 16 amino acids. Germline V gene sequence: CDR1 SGHDN, CDR2 FVKESK. The ends were cut back, 4 bases at V and 2 bases at J, with 14 bases in the middle.

The V and J genes are TRBV30 and TRBJ2-7; D might be TRBD1 (5 bases). CDR1 is GTSNPN, CDR2 SVGIG, per germline (reference sequence). CDR3 length equals 14 residues. V was shortened by 2 bases and J by 2 bases, with 13 bases between the two germline ends. In nucleotides, the CDR3 is TGTGCCTGGAGTCCTCCTGGGGCCCCCTACGAGCAGTACTTC. The encoded protein is CAWSPPGAPYEQYF.

The sample holds one count of this clone. This rearrangement joins TRBV30 to TRBJ2-7, with a tentative D call TRBD1 (6 bases). The germline V and J ends were trimmed by 2 bases and 3 bases, with 11 bases remaining between them. Germline CDR1 is GTSNPN and CDR2 is SVGIG (reference sequence). The length of the CDR3 is 13 residues. Here the CDR3 DNA reads TGTGCCTGGAGTCTTCAACAGGGCTACGAGCAGTACTTC. Translated: CAWSLQQGYEQYF.

V is TRBV6-5 and J is TRBJ1-5; 9 bases are a match to TRBD1. Germline V gene lookup returns CDR1 MNHEY and CDR2 SVGAGI. J lost 2 bases, V lost 6 bases, and 2 bases had no gene match. This CDR3 is 14 amino acids long. For the CDR3, the DNA is TGTGCCAGCAGGGGGACAGGGCGCAATCAGCCCCAGCATTTT. Encoded protein: CASRGTGRNQPQHF.

This clone came up once. The chain has TRBV27 and TRBJ1-1; D possibly corresponds to TRBD1 (5 bases). In germline, CDR1 is MNHEY, CDR2 SMNVEV (reference sequence). There are 13 residues in the CDR3. The V end lost 3 bases, the J end lost 6 bases, and 11 bases lay between the germline ends. CDR3 protein: CASSFRVTSEAFF. The CDR3 nucleotides are TGTGCCAGCAGTTTCAGGGTGACCTCTGAAGCTTTCTTT.

This rearrangement joins TRBV12-5 to TRBJ2-3; D remains ambiguous. The CDR3 length is 14 residues. From germline, CDR1 is LGHNT and CDR2 FRNRAP. Deletions cut 1 base from V and 6 bases from J, with 11 bases between. CDR3 protein: CASGLARFGDTQYF. CDR3 nucleotides: TGTGCTAGTGGTTTGGCGCGGTTTGGGGATACGCAGTATTTT. The full variable domain, completed using reference TRBV12-5 and TRBJ2-3, is DARVTQTPRHKVTEMGQEVTMRCQPILGHNTVFWYRQTMMQGLELLAYFRNRAPLDDSGMPKDRFSAEMPDATLATLKIQPSEPRDSAVYFCASGLARFGDTQYFGPGTRLTVL.

This rearrangement joins TRBV4-1 to TRBJ1-5; maybe TRBD1 (6 bases). This CDR3 spans 15 amino acids. Germline V gene sequence: CDR1 MGHRA, CDR2 YSYEKL. With 1 base removed from V and 7 bases from J, the gap between germline ends came to 14 bases. The CDR3 DNA reads as TGCGCCAGCAGCCAAGTACAGGGTTCGGGGCAGCCCCAGCATTTT. It encodes CASSQVQGSGQPQHF.

The chain uses TRBV30 and TRBJ2-4; 10 bases align to TRBD1. Trimming removed 2 bases from V and 2 bases from J; junction bases left unmatched: 6. The CDR3 is 16 amino acids. CDR1 and CDR2 from the germline V gene are GTSNPN and SVGIG (reference sequence). This CDR3 reads CAWSYDRGLTKNIQYF. The CDR3 DNA sequence: TGTGCCTGGAGTTACGACAGGGGGCTTACCAAAAACATTCAGTACTTC.

This chain links TRBV9 with TRBJ2-2; D gene uncertain. Germline assignment: CDR1 SGDLS and CDR2 YYNGEE. The CDR3 runs to 15 residues. V lost 0 bases and J lost 1, with 7 bases in between. The CDR3 DNA reads TGTGCCAGCAGCGTAGGTGCAGGGAACACCGGGGAGCTGTTTTTT. It translates to CASSVGAGNTGELFF.

The CDR3 spells CASSKVRIGGVAKNIQYF. CDR3 DNA sequence: TGTGCCAGCAGCAAAGTAAGGATTGGGGGCGTAGCCAAAAACATTCAGTACTTC. The chain combines TRBV21-1 with TRBJ2-4; the tabulated D call, TRBD1, remains unverified against the DNA. TRBV21-1 is noted as a pseudogene. CDR3 size: 18 residues.

J is TRBJ1-1 and V is TRBV12-5; a weak D match, TRBD1 (5 bases). V was trimmed by 5 bases and J by 5 bases, leaving 21 bases between them. CDR1 LGHNT and CDR2 FRNRAP come from the germline V gene. The CDR3 covers 16 residues. For the CDR3, the DNA is TGTGCTAGTGGTATCCACTCAGGGAAGTGGAGAACTGAAGCTTTCTTT. Translated, it gives CASGIHSGKWRTEAFF.

The chain carries TRBV11-3 and TRBJ1-2, with 9 nucleotides matching TRBD1. The CDR3 extends over 15 amino acids. With V trimmed by 4 bases and J by 5 bases, 8 bases remained unmatched. The germline CDR1 and CDR2 sequences are SGHNT and YENEEA. CDR3 amino acids: CASSSDPGTGYGYTF. CDR3 sequence (DNA): TGTGCCAGCAGCTCCGATCCCGGGACAGGGTATGGCTACACCTTC. The full variable domain, rest sourced from reference TRBV11-3 and TRBJ1-2, is EAGVVQSPRYKIIEKKQPVAFWCNPISGHNTLYWYLQNLGQGPELLIRYENEEAVDDSQLPKDRFSAERLKGVDSTLKIQPAELGDSAVYLCASSSDPGTGYGYTFGSGTRLTVV.

The chain couples TRBV6-4 to TRBJ2-2; 8 bases align to TRBD2. Per the germline V gene, CDR1 is MRHNA and CDR2 is SNTAGT. There are 16 residues in the CDR3. V lost 0 bases to trimming and J lost 5 bases; unmatched junction nucleotides: 5. CDR3 DNA: TGTGCCAGCAGTGACTCTAATAGCGGGGCAACCGGGGAGCTGTTTTTT. Translation: CASSDSNSGATGELFF.

V gene TRBV15 combines with J gene TRBJ2-6; 8 bases agree with TRBD2. The V and J ends lost 0 bases and 0 bases, in that order; junction bases with no gene match: 7. There are 19 residues in the CDR3. From germline, CDR1 is LNHNV and CDR2 YYDKDF (reference sequence). CDR3 bases: TGTGCCACCAGCAGAGAAGGAGGCGGGGGGATCTCTGGGGCCAACGTCCTGACTTTC. As protein: CATSREGGGGISGANVLTF.

The rearrangement links TRBV30 to TRBJ2-4; TRBD2 agrees at 8 bases. The CDR3 sequence is 15 residues long. Germline V lookup: CDR1 GTSNPN, CDR2 SVGIG (reference sequence). V was clipped by 7 bases and J by 0 bases; unmatched bases: 8. CDR3 nucleotides: TGTGCCTTCACGGGAGGGGACGTAGCCAAAAACATTCAGTACTTC. This encodes CAFTGGDVAKNIQYF.

The CDR3 protein is CASSDRLAGDTDTQYF. The DNA of the CDR3 is TGTGCCAGCAGCGACAGACTAGCGGGGGACACAGATACGCAGTATTTT. V is TRBV7-8 and J is TRBJ2-3; TRBD2 aligns across 12 bases. V trimming: 5 bases; J trimming: 2 bases; junction bases outside the gene matches: 5. CDR1 and CDR2 (germline): SGHVS, FQNEAQ. The CDR3 covers 16 residues.

The chain is built from TRBV12-3 or TRBV12-4 and TRBJ2-1; D is possibly TRBD2 (5 bases). This CDR3 has 12 residues. Trimming shortened V by 6 bases and J by 8 bases, and 11 bases separated the two germline ends. The CDR3 nucleotides are TGTGCCAGCAGCCATCTCGGGGATGAGCAGTTCTTC. Its translation is CASSHLGDEQFF.